This T cell receptor (beta chain) was profiled in a study of blood T cell repertoires in COVID-19 (TCRdb year 2020). Context from the whole study: Samples covering the acute and convalescent phases of COVID-19 were provided by collaborators in the United States, Italy and Spain. Samples were obtained from the ongoing ImmuneRACE study (first 160 participants) and from about 1,300 subjects provided by 6 global collaborators. The material from the prospective study consisted of cDNA or gDNA derived from T cells, B-cell-depleted T cells, or PBMCs. The repertoires were released in a freely available public database meant as a resource for research on the immune response to SARS-CoV-2. Where available, HLA class I and class II types were obtained from metadata supplied by the sample provider rather than from assay-based typing. Nearly every sample came with metadata listing a de-identified subject ID, COVID-19 status, age in years and sex. Deeply sampled blood TCRbeta repertoires from subjects exposed to, actively infected with, or recovered from COVID-19 were included in the dataset.

Here is what the overall study found, with its caveats: Clinical and demographic metadata were provided uncurated, with the amount varying by source and participant.

Participants in the prospective study were enrolled through a virtual design, were aged about 18 to 100 years, and lived in roughly 25 United States geographic areas. To assign participants to cohorts, the prospective study relied on clinical history that participants themselves reported in a screening survey and a study questionnaire. A participant counted as exposed if, within 2 weeks of entering the study, that participant had been in contact with someone who had a PCR-confirmed or clinician-diagnosed COVID-19 case. Each participant in the prospective study had whole blood, serum and a nasopharyngeal or oropharyngeal swab collected by mobile phlebotomists. Prospective study participants could optionally give additional blood draws and questionnaires over a roughly 2-month period. Before DNA extraction, blood samples from the prospective study were shipped at room temperature or frozen. According to the germline V gene (reference sequence), CDR1 reads GTSNPN and CDR2 reads SVGIG. Inclusive of the bounding cysteine and phenylalanine, the CDR3 is 11 residues long. The sequence is cut down to CDR3 DNA, 33 bases in frame from base 1. The trim is 4 bases for V and 2 bases for J, with a gap of 6 bases between the germline ends.

The immunoSEQ Assay, a bias-controlled multiplex PCR, was used to amplify TCRbeta CDR3 regions from genomic DNA. On the study's bioinformatics: Nucleated cell counts per sample were estimated from amplification of reference gene primers within the assay. To quantify the absolute abundance of each unique TCRbeta CDR3 rearrangement, sequence reads were collapsed and filtered. Productive Simpson clonality was computed per sample as the square root of Simpson's diversity index over productive rearrangements. The table was pulled from immuneACCESS by TCRdb, which kept in-frame rearrangements only. Such tables lose some clones; where checked, under half of the loss comes from unresolved V genes, and the rest has no known cause. That table gives V, J and clone size, and the DNA gave D and trimming. The sample profile shows about 430,000 clones; 88% of them were found once. The ten largest make up less than 1.5% of the sample.

For this clone: Its specific antigen is unknown. Base quality data are lacking; no much larger clone is found one base away.

The rearranged chain carries TRBV30 and TRBJ2-7, with no D gene named confidently. The TCR originated in a woman younger than 30 who had been exposed to COVID-19. Material: PBMCs or T cells enriched from blood (not recorded which). The CDR3 is CAWIWPYEQYF. The base sequence is TGTGCCTGGATCTGGCCCTACGAGCAGTACTTC. The full variable domain, completed from the reference TRBV30 and TRBJ2-7 proteins outside the CDR3, reads SQTIHQWPATLVQPVGSPLSLECTVEGTSNPNLYWYRQAAGRGLQLLFYSVGIGQISSEVPQNLSASRPQDRQFILSSKKLLLSDSGFYLCAWIWPYEQYFGPGTRLTVT.